The entry that follows covers one TCR beta chain sequence. The data are from a study of beta chain features in type 1 diabetes. Germline-derived CDR1 and CDR2 are SGHVS and FQNEAQ. Trimming left V 3 bases short and J 6 bases short, with 8 bases between. The CDR3 contains 13 residues. Sequenced material consisted of expressed TCRB transcripts (all of the isolated RNA was reverse transcribed). This table comes from immunoSEQ multiplex PCR, and its TCRdb copy is limited to in-frame clones, with some not included. The repertoire consists of a few hundred thousand clones, with roughly 12% occurring once and the leading ten covering 0.015% to 0.02%.

The clonotype originates from a man younger than 30 in good health. The source material was naive CD4+ T cells from blood. The V call is TRBV7-8, the J call TRBJ2-2; maybe TRBD1 (5 bases). CDR3 sequence reads: CASSLKGSGELFF. The CDR3 coding sequence is TGTGCCAGCAGCTTGAAGGGGTCCGGGGAGCTGTTTTTT.